This T cell receptor beta chain was identified in a study of T cell responses to AZD1222 COVID-19 vaccine. Study-wide results and caveats: Nearly half of the spike-specific TCRs reportedly recognize variant regions that carry no mutations. White British donors predominated, females outnumbered males, and clonal diversity was possibly underestimated. Dominant at 160-218 and 743-854, vaccine-associated CD4 TCRs also spanned spike. Spike-specific TCRs gained breadth and depth after people received two AZD1222 doses.

Note on this clone: What it recognizes is unknown.

This CDR3 is built from 14 residues. Germline V gives CDR1 SEHNR, CDR2 FQNEAQ (reference sequence). V dropped 5 bases and J dropped 7 bases, with 12 bases sitting between them. TCRdb keeps only in-frame clones here, not all; method: immunoSEQ multiplex PCR. The sample holds some 180,000 clones, around 90% seen once. The rearrangement links TRBV7-9 to TRBJ1-6; no definite D call. The specimen was peripheral blood, collected 28 days after the second dose of the MenACWY control vaccine. The clonotype was recovered from an adult who received the MenACWY meningococcal vaccine as a control. CDR3 in amino acids: CASSINGENSPLHF. CDR3 sequence (DNA): TGTGCCAGCAGCATAAACGGGGAGAATTCACCCCTCCACTTT.